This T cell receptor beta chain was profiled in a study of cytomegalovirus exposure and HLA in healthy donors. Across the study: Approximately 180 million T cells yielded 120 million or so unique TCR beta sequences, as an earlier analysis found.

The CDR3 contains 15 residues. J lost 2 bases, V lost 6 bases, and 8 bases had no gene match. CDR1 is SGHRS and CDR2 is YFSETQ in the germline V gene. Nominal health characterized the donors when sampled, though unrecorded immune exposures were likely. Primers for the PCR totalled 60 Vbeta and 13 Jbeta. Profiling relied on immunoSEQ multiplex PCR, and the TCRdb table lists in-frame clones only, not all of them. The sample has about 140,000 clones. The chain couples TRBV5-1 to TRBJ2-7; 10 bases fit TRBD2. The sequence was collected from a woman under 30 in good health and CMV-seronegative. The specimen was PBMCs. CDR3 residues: CASTEKLAGTYEQYF. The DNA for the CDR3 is TGCGCCAGCACCGAAAAACTAGCGGGAACCTACGAGCAGTACTTC. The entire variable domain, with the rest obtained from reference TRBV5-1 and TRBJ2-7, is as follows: KAGVTQTPRYLIKTRGQQVTLSCSPISGHRSVSWYQQTPGQGLQFLFEYFSETQRNKGNFPGRFSGRQFSNSRSEMNVSTLELGDSALYLCASTEKLAGTYEQYFGPGTRLTVT.